The 28 T cell receptor beta chains below come from one sample, sequenced in a study of T cells in Graves' hyperthyroidism and ophthalmopathy. The TCR beta CDR3 regions underwent amplification using RNA transcripts as the source. Researchers ran a first-round RT-PCR on the TCR CDR3 using the HTBI primer set. TCRdb ran MiXCR on the multiplex PCR reads and lists one entry per CDR3 protein. The repertoire includes fewer than 400,000 distinct CDR3 sequences, around 15% of them detected once, and 25% to 30% sits in the top ten. Sequencing input: blood. These TCRs come from a middle-aged man with Graves' ophthalmopathy.

This clonotype was picked up a small number of times. The chain links TRBV7-2 to TRBJ1-2; TRBD1 matches at 7 bases. The CDR3 sequence is 14 residues long. V shed 5 bases, J shed 13 bases, and the junction held 16 bases outside the gene matches. Germline values: CDR1 SGHTA, CDR2 FQGNSA. CDR3 in amino acids: CASSATGTPSGTTF. The CDR3 coding sequence is TGTGCCAGCAGCGCGACAGGGACCCCTTCTGGAACCACCTTC.

This clonotype was counted at least ten times. The rearrangement links TRBV12-3 or TRBV12-4 to TRBJ1-5, with D perhaps TRBD1 (5 bases). The V gene lost 5 bases and the J gene lost 4 bases, with 12 bases spanning the gap. The CDR3 contains 14 residues. The CDR3 coding sequence is TGTGCCAGCAGTGCGGGACGGGAAAATCAGCCCCAGCATTTT. This sequence encodes CASSAGRENQPQHF.

This clonotype showed up many times. V is TRBV7-9 and J is TRBJ2-1, with 7 bases that match TRBD1. Looked up from germline, CDR1 is SEHNR and CDR2 is FQNEAQ (reference sequence). This CDR3 region has 14 residues. Trimming cost V 0 bases and J 5 bases; bases outside gene matches: 1. The CDR3 sequence is CASSLAGQNNEQFF. The CDR3 nucleotides read TGTGCCAGCAGCTTAGCGGGACAGAACAATGAGCAGTTCTTC.

This clonotype has at least ten counts. V gene TRBV6-1 combines with J gene TRBJ1-5, with D perhaps TRBD1 (5 bases). The CDR3 is 16 residues long. The V end was cut by 6 bases, the J end by 0 bases, with 15 bases between. Germline-derived CDR1 and CDR2 are MNHNS and SASEGT. The CDR3 is CASRRARGYSNQPQHF. CDR3 nucleotides: TGTGCCAGCAGACGCGCGAGGGGTTATAGCAATCAGCCCCAGCATTTT.

This clonotype has a count of ten or more. The chain is built from TRBV30 and TRBJ1-1; TRBD1 is a possible D gene (6 bases). Germline values: CDR1 GTSNPN, CDR2 SVGIG (reference sequence). The CDR3 covers 11 residues. Trimming removed 3 bases at V and 10 bases at J, with 12 bases between. CDR3 sequence: CAWRIGGVAFF. The CDR3 DNA reads TGTGCCTGGAGGATAGGGGGGGTAGCTTTCTTT.

CDR3 sequence reads: CASSPVFSGSFAQYF. DNA of the CDR3: TGTGCCAGCTCACCGGTTTTTAGCGGGAGCTTCGCGCAGTACTTC. This chain connects TRBV18 to TRBJ2-7; 9 bases are shared with TRBD2. Germline CDR1 KGHSH, CDR2 LQKENI. This CDR3 comprises 15 residues. After removal of 3 bases from V and 9 bases from J, the junction contained 12 bases not matched to a gene.

The rearrangement joins TRBV9 to TRBJ2-7; D unresolved. V dropped 3 bases and J dropped 2 bases, with 15 bases sitting between them. The CDR3 has 15 amino acids. The germline V gene has CDR1 SGDLS and CDR2 YYNGEE. This CDR3 reads CASSAQPVAPYEQYF. Written as DNA, the CDR3 is TGTGCCAGCAGCGCCCAACCTGTCGCACCCTACGAGCAGTACTTC.

The sample holds many counts of this clonotype. V and J are TRBV10-3 and TRBJ2-1, with TRBD2 matching 12 bases. The CDR3 is 19 residues long. Germline CDR1 reads ENHRY; CDR2 reads SYGVKD. The V gene end was trimmed by 5 bases and the J gene end by 0 bases; junction bases not matched to a gene: 11. The CDR3 here is CAISPGLAGLISSYNEQFF. The CDR3 DNA reads as TGTGCCATCAGTCCGGGACTAGCGGGTCTTATCAGCTCCTACAATGAGCAGTTCTTC.

Many counts were recorded for this clonotype. V and J are TRBV14 and TRBJ2-1, with D perhaps TRBD2 (6 bases). Trimming removed 1 base from V and 9 bases from J, with 13 bases in between. Germline V lookup: CDR1 SGHDN, CDR2 FVKESK. This CDR3 comprises 14 residues. The CDR3 sequence: CASSQGPQRAEQFF. CDR3 sequence (DNA): TGTGCCAGCAGCCAAGGACCCCAGCGGGCTGAGCAGTTCTTC.

At least ten counts were recorded for this clonotype. The V gene is TRBV5-1, the J gene TRBJ2-6; D is ambiguous. The CDR3 is made up of 14 amino acids. The germline V and J ends were trimmed by 4 bases and 0 bases, with 5 bases remaining between them. The germline V gene encodes CDR1 SGHRS and CDR2 YFSETQ. The CDR3 region is CASSPYSGANVLTF. The CDR3 DNA sequence: TGCGCCAGCAGCCCTTACTCTGGGGCCAACGTCCTGACTTTC.

This chain joins TRBV5-1 and TRBJ2-5; 7 bases match TRBD2. CDR1 is SGHRS and CDR2 is YFSETQ in the germline V gene. The CDR3 consists of 13 residues. J was trimmed by 4 bases and V by 7 bases; bases with no gene match: 7. Here the CDR3 reads CASGRGGGETQYF. The CDR3 nucleotides read TGCGCCAGCGGGAGGGGAGGAGGAGAGACCCAGTACTTC.

This clonotype was detected ten times or more. The rearrangement uses TRBV5-1 and TRBJ1-1; D is uncertain. Germline loops: CDR1 SGHRS, CDR2 YFSETQ. This CDR3 contains 14 residues. Trimming removed 6 bases at V and 0 bases at J, with 12 bases between. CDR3 bases: TGCGCCAGCATCCCGACATCCATGAACACTGAAGCTTTCTTT. As protein: CASIPTSMNTEAFF. The variable domain in full, completed from reference TRBV5-1 and TRBJ1-1, reads KAGVTQTPRYLIKTRGQQVTLSCSPISGHRSVSWYQQTPGQGLQFLFEYFSETQRNKGNFPGRFSGRQFSNSRSEMNVSTLELGDSALYLCASIPTSMNTEAFFGQGTRLTVV.

This clonotype has a count of ten or more. The rearrangement links TRBV11-2 to TRBJ2-7, with 8 positions matching TRBD1. The CDR3 has 14 residues. CDR1 is SGHAT, CDR2 FQNNGV, per germline. The V segment lost 3 bases and the J segment 6 bases; nucleotides outside the gene matches: 7. For the CDR3, the DNA is TGTGCCAGCAGCTTTAGGCCAGGGGGCCTCGAGCAGTACTTC. Protein product: CASSFRPGGLEQYF.

This clonotype has at least ten counts. The rearrangement uses TRBV20-1 and TRBJ1-2; D gene unclear. Germline V gene data show CDR1 as DFQATT and CDR2 as SNEGSKA (reference sequence). Trimming left V 7 bases short and J 6 bases short, with 9 bases between. The CDR3 totals 10 residues. The DNA of the CDR3 is TGCAGTGTCTTTTCGGATGGCTACACCTTC. Translating gives CSVFSDGYTF.

The sample holds a few counts of this clonotype. This chain connects TRBV28 to TRBJ1-2; D is undetermined. The germline CDR1 and CDR2 sequences are MDHEN and SYDVKM. This CDR3 has 13 residues. V dropped 1 base and J dropped 6 bases, with 9 bases sitting between them. The CDR3 loop reads CASSLFQQDGYTF. The CDR3 bases are TGTGCCAGCAGTTTATTCCAGCAAGATGGCTACACCTTC.

Many counts were recorded for this clonotype. The rearrangement joins TRBV13 to TRBJ1-1; D is perhaps TRBD1 (6 bases). This CDR3 comprises 15 residues. Trimming left V 1 base short and J 5 bases short, with 14 bases between. Germline V CDR1 and CDR2: PRHDT, FYEKMQ (reference sequence). CDR3 region: CASSLVGGARTEAFF. The CDR3 DNA reads as TGTGCCAGCAGCTTAGTTGGGGGGGCGAGGACTGAAGCTTTCTTT.

This clonotype has a handful of counts. The V gene is TRBV7-9, the J gene TRBJ1-5, with D perhaps TRBD1 (5 bases). Trimming pared 5 bases from V and 0 bases from J, leaving 11 bases between. CDR3 length: 15 residues. The germline CDR1 and CDR2 sequences are SEHNR and FQNEAQ (reference sequence). This CDR3 reads CASSPTTDSNQPQHF. The DNA for the CDR3 is TGTGCCAGCAGCCCCACGACAGATAGCAATCAGCCCCAGCATTTT.

Many counts were recorded for this clonotype. The chain joins TRBV5-1 to TRBJ2-1; tentatively, D is TRBD1 (6 bases). Germline CDR1 reads SGHRS; CDR2 reads YFSETQ. V was pared by 3 bases and J by 3 bases, with 13 bases between. This CDR3 contains 15 residues. This chain's CDR3 is CASSSGQTLYNEQFF. The CDR3 nucleotides read TGCGCCAGCAGCTCTGGACAGACGCTCTACAATGAGCAGTTCTTC.

This clonotype was seen a few times. Here the CDR3 reads CASRTRAGEETQYF. The CDR3 DNA is TGCGCCAGCAGGACCCGGGCAGGGGAAGAGACCCAGTACTTC. V usage is TRBV5-1 and J usage is TRBJ2-5; possibly TRBD1 for D (6 bases). There are 14 residues in the CDR3. V was shortened by 5 bases and J by 3 bases, with 14 bases between the two germline ends. Germline CDR1 reads SGHRS; CDR2 reads YFSETQ.

This clonotype was counted ten times or more. The chain joins TRBV10-3 to TRBJ2-7; D gene unclear. The CDR3 runs 13 residues. V was clipped by 0 bases and J by 2 bases, with 5 bases between them. Germline V gives CDR1 ENHRY, CDR2 SYGVKD. Here the CDR3 reads CAISESNAYEQYF. The CDR3 DNA follows: TGTGCCATCAGTGAGTCGAACGCCTACGAGCAGTACTTC.

This clonotype showed up many times. The chain carries TRBV7-9 and TRBJ2-1; 7 bases are a match to TRBD2. J lost 6 bases, V lost 4 bases, and 6 bases had no gene match. Looked up from germline, CDR1 is SEHNR and CDR2 is FQNEAQ (reference sequence). CDR3 length equals 14 residues. The CDR3 DNA reads as TGTGCCAGCAGCTGGGCGGGAGAACCCAATGAGCAGTTCTTC. Translating gives CASSWAGEPNEQFF.

With respect to this clonotype: One base away lies a much larger clone, so this may be a sequencing read error. This rearrangement joins TRBV7-3 to TRBJ2-7, with D possibly TRBD2 on 5 matching bases. This CDR3 region has 15 residues. Germline assignment: CDR1 SGHTA and CDR2 FQGTGA. The V end was cut by 5 bases, the J end by 7 bases, with 21 bases between. CDR3 in DNA: TGTGCCAGCAGCCCTAGCCTGCTCCCGTCAAATGAGCAGTACTTC. As protein: CASSPSLLPSNEQYF.

This sequence joins TRBV20-1 and TRBJ2-2, with 7 bases fitting TRBD1. The germline CDR1 and CDR2 sequences are DFQATT and SNEGSKA (reference sequence). V lost 5 bases and J lost 6; bases outside the gene matches: 6. The length of the CDR3 is 13 residues. The CDR3 DNA sequence: TGCAGTGCTCTGACAGGGCTCCCCGGGGAGCTGTTTTTT. This translates into CSALTGLPGELFF.

The chain recombines TRBV5-1 with TRBJ2-7, with D unclear. From germline, CDR1 is SGHRS and CDR2 YFSETQ. Trimming stripped 1 base from V and 4 bases from J, with 9 bases between. The CDR3 extends over 13 amino acids. The CDR3, as DNA: TGCGCCAGCAGCTTGAGGGCAGATTACGAGCAGTACTTC. Protein product: CASSLRADYEQYF.

This clonotype has more than one count but fewer than ten. The chain is built from TRBV14 and TRBJ2-1; 8 bases map to TRBD2. Trimming took 4 bases from V and 0 from J; bases not matched to a gene: 5. The CDR3 contains 16 residues. Germline values: CDR1 SGHDN, CDR2 FVKESK. The CDR3 reads CASSPAGESSYNEQFF. In nucleotides, the CDR3 is TGTGCCAGCAGCCCAGCGGGGGAGAGCTCCTACAATGAGCAGTTCTTC.

This clonotype came up a few times. This chain links TRBV24-1 with TRBJ2-1; possible D gene TRBD1, 6 bases. The V and J ends lost 10 bases and 7 bases respectively, with 22 bases between them. CDR3 length: 15 amino acids. Per germline, CDR1 KGHDR and CDR2 SFDVKD. CDR3 bases: TGTGCCACGTTAGGACAGTCCGAAACGGTGAATGAGCAGTTCTTC. Its translation: CATLGQSETVNEQFF.

A few counts support this clonotype. The V call is TRBV7-9, the J call TRBJ2-7; 9 bases match TRBD1. Trimming cost V 5 bases and J 5 bases; bases outside gene matches: 7. Germline lookup yields CDR1 SEHNR and CDR2 FQNEAQ (reference sequence). The CDR3 extends over 14 amino acids. CDR3 sequence (DNA): TGTGCCAGCAGCCCCATTGGGACAGGGCACGAGCAGTACTTC. This codes for CASSPIGTGHEQYF.

This clonotype came up a few times. The chain employs TRBV3-1 and TRBJ2-2; a possible D gene is TRBD1 (6 bases). This CDR3 region has 16 residues. Germline CDR1 LGHDT, CDR2 YNNKEL (reference sequence). Trimming pared 0 bases from V and 6 bases from J, leaving 14 bases between. CDR3 nucleotides: TGTGCCAGCAGCCAAGATCTCCCAGGGGCCCCCGGGGAGCTGTTTTTT. It yields the protein CASSQDLPGAPGELFF. Supplemented by reference TRBV3-1 and TRBJ2-2, the full variable domain reads DTAVSQTPKYLVTQMGNDKSIKCEQNLGHDTMYWYKQDSKKFLKIMFSYNNKELIINETVPNRFSPKSPDKAHLNLHINSLELGDSAVYFCASSQDLPGAPGELFFGEGSRLTVL.